Below, 20 T cell receptor beta chains from the same sample are listed, as sequenced in a study of CD4 T cells in relation to SARS-CoV-2 and coronaviruses. The repertoire was sequenced with immunoSEQ multiplex PCR; TCRdb's copy has only in-frame clones and lacks some. In the table there are tens of thousands of clones, around 92% of which are singletons. Sequences were obtained from naive CD4+ T cells from PBMCs. The subset: naive CD4+ T cells isolated by negative enrichment. These receptors were taken from an adult with COVID-19.

The V call is TRBV6-1, the J call TRBJ1-1, with no clear D. The CDR3 length is 14 residues. V lost 1 base, J lost 0 bases, and 6 bases lay in between. The germline gives CDR1 MNHNS, CDR2 SASEGT. Written as DNA, the CDR3 is TGTGCCAGCAGTGAAGGACTGATGAACACTGAAGCTTTCTTT. Translating it yields CASSEGLMNTEAFF.

This clone occurred once. The V and J genes are TRBV6-2 or TRBV6-3 and TRBJ2-1, with 8 bases aligning to TRBD2. Trimming removed 6 bases from V and 2 bases from J; junction bases left unmatched: 9. CDR1 is MNHEY and CDR2 is SVGEGT in the germline V gene. The CDR3 extends over 16 amino acids. CDR3 sequence reads: CASSQRVAGTYNEQFF. The CDR3, as DNA: TGTGCCAGCAGCCAACGAGTAGCGGGAACCTACAATGAGCAGTTCTTC.

This chain connects TRBV9 to TRBJ2-2; the D gene is possibly TRBD2 (6 bases). V lost 0 bases and J lost 7, with 19 bases in between. Germline V CDR1 and CDR2: SGDLS, YYNGEE. The length of the CDR3 is 17 residues. The CDR3 here is CASSVDVLSSEVGELFF. In nucleotides, the CDR3 is TGTGCCAGCAGCGTAGATGTGTTGTCTAGCGAGGTCGGGGAGCTGTTTTTT.

The CDR3 loop reads CASIKTGTGLESRTQYF. DNA for the CDR3: TGTGCCAGCATTAAGACTGGGACGGGGTTGGAGAGTCGTACGCAGTATTTT. The chain combines TRBV2 with TRBJ2-3; TRBD1 or TRBD2 may be the D gene (5 bases each). Germline V CDR1 and CDR2: SNHLY, FYNNEI. The CDR3 consists of 17 residues. The ends were cut back, 7 bases at V and 8 bases at J, with 28 bases in the middle.

The chain is built from TRBV28 and TRBJ2-2; 14 bases are a match to TRBD2. The CDR3 has 16 amino acids. Trimming took 7 bases from V and 2 from J; bases not matched to a gene: 3. The V gene's germline CDR1 is MDHEN and CDR2 SYDVKM. The CDR3 DNA sequence: TGTGCCAGCACCGGGACTAGCGGGGGAAACACCGGGGAGCTGTTTTTT. The encoded protein is CASTGTSGGNTGELFF.

This rearrangement joins TRBV18 to TRBJ2-7; 7 bases align to TRBD1. The J segment lost 4 bases and the V segment lost 3 bases, leaving 0 bases of the junction unmatched. This CDR3 region has 12 residues. CDR1 is KGHSH, CDR2 LQKENI, per germline. The CDR3 region is CASSPGQYEQYF. CDR3 coding DNA: TGTGCCAGCTCACCGGGACAGTACGAGCAGTACTTC.

The CDR3 sequence: CASRLLEETQYF. CDR3 sequence (DNA): TGTGCCAGCAGGCTACTCGAAGAGACCCAGTACTTC. V is TRBV2 and J is TRBJ2-5; D is unresolved. Trimming cost V 6 bases and J 3 bases, with 8 bases left between them. The CDR3 runs to 12 residues. CDR1 and CDR2 (germline): SNHLY, FYNNEI. The full variable domain, rest sourced from reference TRBV2 and TRBJ2-5, is EPEVTQTPSHQVTQMGQEVILRCVPISNHLYFYWYRQILGQKVEFLVSFYNNEISEKSEIFDDQFSVERPDGSNFTLKIRSTKLEDSAMYFCASRLLEETQYFGPGTRLLVL.

The J gene is TRBJ2-1, the V gene TRBV5-4, with a possible D match to TRBD2 (6 bases). This CDR3 region has 18 residues. Between the trimmed V and J ends, which lost 1 base and 0 bases, there was a span of 17 bases. From germline, CDR1 is SGHNT and CDR2 YYREEE (reference sequence). The CDR3 coding sequence is TGTGCCAGCAGCTTGAGGGCTAGCGTCCAGAGCTCCTACAATGAGCAGTTCTTC. Protein product: CASSLRASVQSSYNEQFF.

This chain joins TRBV19 and TRBJ2-1, with D perhaps given as TRBD1 or TRBD2 (5 bases each). Trimming removed 6 bases at V and 2 bases at J, with 11 bases between. In germline, CDR1 is LNHDA, CDR2 SQIVND (reference sequence). CDR3 length: 14 residues. CDR3 nucleotide sequence: TGTGCCAGTAGATCCGGGACCGCCTACAATGAGCAGTTCTTC. Its protein product is CASRSGTAYNEQFF.

This chain links TRBV7-9 with TRBJ2-7; 9 bases match TRBD2. This CDR3 contains 14 residues. Unmatched junction bases numbered 5, after V lost 4 bases and J lost 4 bases. In germline, CDR1 is SEHNR, CDR2 FQNEAQ (reference sequence). CDR3 nucleotide sequence: TGTGCCAGCAGCTATCTGGGACTAGCTTACGAGCAGTACTTC. As protein: CASSYLGLAYEQYF.

J is TRBJ1-2 and V is TRBV3-1 (or the pseudogene TRBV3-2), with a possible D match to TRBD1 (5 bases). The germline V gene encodes CDR1 LGHDT and CDR2 YNNKEL (reference sequence). This CDR3 spans 14 amino acids. V was shortened by 0 bases and J by 8 bases, with 13 bases between the two germline ends. The CDR3 coding sequence is TGTGCCAGCAGCCAAGATTCGGGGGGTCGGGGCTACACCTTC. Protein product: CASSQDSGGRGYTF.

V and J are TRBV5-1 and TRBJ2-1; 7 nucleotides align to TRBD1. This CDR3 has 13 residues. V gave up 9 bases and J gave up 2 bases; unmatched junction bases: 5. CDR1 is SGHRS, CDR2 YFSETQ, per germline. The chain's CDR3 is CATATGPYNEQFF. DNA for the CDR3: TGCGCCACCGCGACAGGGCCCTACAATGAGCAGTTCTTC.

V usage is TRBV3-1 (or the pseudogene TRBV3-2) and J usage is TRBJ2-2; 12 nucleotides match TRBD1. The V gene's germline CDR1 is LGHDT and CDR2 YNNKEL (reference sequence). The CDR3 contains 21 residues. Trimming removed 4 bases from V and 5 bases from J; junction bases left unmatched: 20. The CDR3: CASSRNPGQKGQGARTGELFF. The CDR3 DNA reads as TGTGCCAGCAGCCGAAACCCAGGACAGAAGGGACAGGGGGCTCGTACCGGGGAGCTGTTTTTT.

The genes are TRBV11-1 and TRBJ2-7, with D tentatively TRBD1 (6 bases). The germline gives CDR1 SGHAT, CDR2 FQDESV (reference sequence). This CDR3 region has 15 residues. V was clipped by 5 bases and J by 2 bases, with 16 bases between them. The chain's CDR3 is CASSRRRTAPYEQYF. CDR3 nucleotide sequence: TGTGCCAGCAGCCGCCGCCGGACAGCCCCCTACGAGCAGTACTTC.

This clone was detected once. V usage is TRBV28 and J usage is TRBJ2-7; D is possibly TRBD2 (6 bases). From germline, CDR1 is MDHEN and CDR2 SYDVKM. The CDR3 loop spans 13 amino acids. V shed 5 bases and J shed 7 bases, with 15 bases lying between them. CDR3 DNA sequence: TGTGCCAGCAGTCTTCCGGGACTCCGTGAGCAGTACTTC. As protein: CASSLPGLREQYF.

This chain links TRBV6-5 with TRBJ2-7, with a possible D match to TRBD1 (6 bases). The CDR3 length is 14 residues. Trimming took 6 bases from V and 2 from J, leaving 14 bases between them. The germline V gene has CDR1 MNHEY and CDR2 SVGAGI. CDR3 bases: TGTGCCAGCAGGTTACAGGGACACCCCTACGAGCAGTACTTC. As protein: CASRLQGHPYEQYF.

The rearrangement uses TRBV28 and TRBJ2-3; D may be TRBD1 (7 bases). Trimming shortened V by 6 bases and J by 0 bases, and 19 bases separated the two germline ends. This CDR3 comprises 17 residues. Germline CDR1 reads MDHEN; CDR2 reads SYDVKM. CDR3: CASRGQAGGNSTDTQYF. DNA for the CDR3: TGTGCCAGCAGAGGACAGGCCGGGGGAAATAGCACAGATACGCAGTATTTT.

The CDR3 DNA follows: TGCGCCAGCAGTCAGACCGGGACAGGGACCGCCAATTCACCCCTCCACTTT. It encodes CASSQTGTGTANSPLHF. The chain couples TRBV4-1 to TRBJ1-6; 9 nucleotides align to TRBD1. The CDR3 length is 17 residues. Germline CDR1 reads MGHRA; CDR2 reads YSYEKL. J gave up 7 bases and V 6 bases, and 13 bases lay outside the gene matches.

The J gene is TRBJ2-3, the V gene TRBV30; TRBD2 matches 7 bases. The CDR3 is made up of 13 amino acids. The germline CDR1 and CDR2 sequences are GTSNPN and SVGIG (reference sequence). After removal of 2 bases from V and 5 bases from J, the junction contained 4 bases not matched to a gene. For the CDR3, the DNA is TGTGCCTGGAGTTTGTGGGAGGGAGATACGCAGTATTTT. Translation: CAWSLWEGDTQYF.

For the CDR3, the DNA is TGTGCCTGGAGTGCAGGCATCATCTCTGGGGCCAACGTCCTGACTTTC. This encodes CAWSAGIISGANVLTF. This chain connects TRBV30 to TRBJ2-6; D is unresolved. This CDR3 region has 16 residues. Germline V gene data show CDR1 as GTSNPN and CDR2 as SVGIG (reference sequence). Deletions cut 1 base from V and 0 bases from J, with 10 bases between.